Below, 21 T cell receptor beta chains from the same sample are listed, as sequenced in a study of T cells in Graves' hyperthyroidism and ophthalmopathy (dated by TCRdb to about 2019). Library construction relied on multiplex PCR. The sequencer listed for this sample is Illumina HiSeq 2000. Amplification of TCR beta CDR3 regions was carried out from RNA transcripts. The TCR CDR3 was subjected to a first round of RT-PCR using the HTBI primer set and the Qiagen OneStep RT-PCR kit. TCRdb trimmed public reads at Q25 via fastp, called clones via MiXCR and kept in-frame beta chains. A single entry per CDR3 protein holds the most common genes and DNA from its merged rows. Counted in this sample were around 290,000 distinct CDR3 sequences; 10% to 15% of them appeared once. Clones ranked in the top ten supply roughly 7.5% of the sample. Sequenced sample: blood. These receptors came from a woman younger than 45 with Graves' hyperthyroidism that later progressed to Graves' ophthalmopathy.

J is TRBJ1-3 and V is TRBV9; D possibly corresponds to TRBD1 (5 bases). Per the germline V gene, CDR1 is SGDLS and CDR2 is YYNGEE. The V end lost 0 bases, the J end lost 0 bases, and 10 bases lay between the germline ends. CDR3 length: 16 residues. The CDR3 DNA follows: TGTGCCAGCAGCGTAGCTCGGGGGATCTCTGGAAACACCATATATTTT. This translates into CASSVARGISGNTIYF.

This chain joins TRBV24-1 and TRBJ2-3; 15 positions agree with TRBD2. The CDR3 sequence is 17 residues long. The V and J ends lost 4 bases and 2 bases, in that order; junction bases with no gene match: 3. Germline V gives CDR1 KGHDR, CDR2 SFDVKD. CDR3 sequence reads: CATSERTSGRVTDTQYF. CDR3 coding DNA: TGTGCCACCAGTGAGCGGACTAGCGGGAGGGTCACAGATACGCAGTATTTT.

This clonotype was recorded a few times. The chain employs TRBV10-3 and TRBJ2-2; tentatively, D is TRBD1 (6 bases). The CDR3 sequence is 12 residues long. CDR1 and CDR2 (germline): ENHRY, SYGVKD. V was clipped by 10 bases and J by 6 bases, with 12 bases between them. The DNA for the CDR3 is TGTGCCACCATGACAGGACCCGGGGAGCTGTTTTTT. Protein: CATMTGPGELFF.

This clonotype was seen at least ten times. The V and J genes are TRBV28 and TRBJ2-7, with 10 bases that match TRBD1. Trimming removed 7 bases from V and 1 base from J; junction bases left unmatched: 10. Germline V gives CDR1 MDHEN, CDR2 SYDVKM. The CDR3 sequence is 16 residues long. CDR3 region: CASNSRQGARSYEQYF. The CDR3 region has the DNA TGTGCCAGCAATTCCAGACAGGGGGCGCGGTCCTACGAGCAGTACTTC.

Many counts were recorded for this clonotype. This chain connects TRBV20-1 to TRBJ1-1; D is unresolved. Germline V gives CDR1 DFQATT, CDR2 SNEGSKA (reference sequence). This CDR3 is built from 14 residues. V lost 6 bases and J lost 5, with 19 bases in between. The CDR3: CSAVKAGKETEAFF. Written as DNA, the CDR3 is TGCAGTGCAGTTAAGGCAGGCAAGGAGACTGAAGCTTTCTTT.

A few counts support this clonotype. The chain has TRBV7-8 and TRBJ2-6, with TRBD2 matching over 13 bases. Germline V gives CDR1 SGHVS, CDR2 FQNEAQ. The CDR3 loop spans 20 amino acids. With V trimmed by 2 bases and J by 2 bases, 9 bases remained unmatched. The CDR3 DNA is TGTGCCAGCAGCTTACCGAGACTAGCGGGAGGATTCCCTGGGGCCAACGTCCTGACTTTC. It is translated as CASSLPRLAGGFPGANVLTF. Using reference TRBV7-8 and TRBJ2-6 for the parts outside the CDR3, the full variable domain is GAGVSQSPRYKVAKRGQDVALRCDPISGHVSLFWYQQALGQGPEFLTYFQNEAQLDKSGLPSDRFFAERPEGSVSTLKIQRTQQEDSAVYLCASSLPRLAGGFPGANVLTFGAGSRLTVL.

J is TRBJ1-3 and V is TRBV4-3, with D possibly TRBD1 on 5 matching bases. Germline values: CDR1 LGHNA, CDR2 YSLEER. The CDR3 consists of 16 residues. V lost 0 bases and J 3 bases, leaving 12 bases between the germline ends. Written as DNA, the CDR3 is TGCGCCAGCAGCCAAGACTTCGACAGATTTGGAAACACCATATATTTT. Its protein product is CASSQDFDRFGNTIYF.

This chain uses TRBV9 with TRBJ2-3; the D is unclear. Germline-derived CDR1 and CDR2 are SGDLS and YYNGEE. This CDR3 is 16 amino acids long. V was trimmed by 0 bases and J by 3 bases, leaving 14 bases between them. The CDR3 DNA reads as TGTGCCAGCAGCGTAGGAACAGCCTTTCGAACAGATACGCAGTATTTT. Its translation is CASSVGTAFRTDTQYF.

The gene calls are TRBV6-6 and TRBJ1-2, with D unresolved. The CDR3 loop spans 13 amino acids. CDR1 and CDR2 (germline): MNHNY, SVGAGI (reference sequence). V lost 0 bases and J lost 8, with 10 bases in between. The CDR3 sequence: CASSYSGRAGYTF. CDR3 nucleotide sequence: TGTGCCAGCAGTTACTCTGGGAGGGCGGGCTACACCTTC.

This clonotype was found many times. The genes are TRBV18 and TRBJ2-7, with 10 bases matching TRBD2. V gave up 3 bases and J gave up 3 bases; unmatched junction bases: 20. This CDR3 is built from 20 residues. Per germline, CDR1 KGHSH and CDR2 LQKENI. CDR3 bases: TGTGCCAGCTCACCGCGAGCGGGAGGGGGTGTCCAAACAACTCGCTACGAGCAGTACTTC. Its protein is CASSPRAGGGVQTTRYEQYF.

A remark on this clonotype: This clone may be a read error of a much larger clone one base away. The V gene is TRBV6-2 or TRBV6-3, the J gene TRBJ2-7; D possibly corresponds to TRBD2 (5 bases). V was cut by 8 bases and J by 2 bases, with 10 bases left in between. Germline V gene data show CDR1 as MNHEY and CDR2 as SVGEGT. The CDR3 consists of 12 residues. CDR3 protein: CASGGPTYEQYF. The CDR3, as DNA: TGTGCCAGCGGAGGCCCAACCTACGAGCAGTACTTC.

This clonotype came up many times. In nucleotides, the CDR3 is TGTGCCAGCACTCCCGACCCGGACAGGGTTGACTCCTACGAGCAGTACTTC. It translates to CASTPDPDRVDSYEQYF. The chain links TRBV27 to TRBJ2-7; the match to TRBD1 covers 8 bases. This CDR3 has 17 amino acids. Trimming took 7 bases from V and 0 from J; bases not matched to a gene: 14. The germline V gene has CDR1 MNHEY and CDR2 SMNVEV (reference sequence).

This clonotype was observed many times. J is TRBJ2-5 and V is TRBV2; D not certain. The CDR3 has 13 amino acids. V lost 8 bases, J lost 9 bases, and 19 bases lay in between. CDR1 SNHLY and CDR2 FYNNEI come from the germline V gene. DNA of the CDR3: TGTGCCAGCGATGATTGGCCCCTTGTGGCCCAGTACTTC. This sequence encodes CASDDWPLVAQYF.

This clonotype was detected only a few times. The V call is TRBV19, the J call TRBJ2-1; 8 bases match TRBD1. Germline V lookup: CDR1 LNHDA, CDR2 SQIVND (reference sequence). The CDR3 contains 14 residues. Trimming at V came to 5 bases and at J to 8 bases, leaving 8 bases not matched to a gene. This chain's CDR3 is CASSDRGKAYEQFF. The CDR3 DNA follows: TGTGCCAGTAGTGACAGGGGAAAAGCGTATGAGCAGTTCTTC.

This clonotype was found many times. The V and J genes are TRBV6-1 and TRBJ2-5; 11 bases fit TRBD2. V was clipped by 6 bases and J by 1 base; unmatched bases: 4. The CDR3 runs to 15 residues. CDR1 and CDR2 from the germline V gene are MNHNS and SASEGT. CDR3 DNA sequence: TGTGCCAGCAGGGTTAGCGGGAGGGTCCAAGAGACCCAGTACTTC. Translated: CASRVSGRVQETQYF.

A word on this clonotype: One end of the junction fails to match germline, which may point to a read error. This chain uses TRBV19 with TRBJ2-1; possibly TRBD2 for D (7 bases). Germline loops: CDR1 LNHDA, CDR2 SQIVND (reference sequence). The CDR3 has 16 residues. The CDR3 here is CASGVRGGVSYNEQFF. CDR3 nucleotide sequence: TGTGCCAGTGGAGTGAGGGGGGGAGTCTCCTACAATGAACAGTTCTTC.

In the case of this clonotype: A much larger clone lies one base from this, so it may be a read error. In DNA form, the CDR3 reads TGTGCCAGCAGTGAAGCGGGTTCTGGGGCCAACGTCCAGACTTTC. This codes for CASSEAGSGANVQTF. This chain links TRBV2 with TRBJ2-6; weak D call: TRBD1 (5 bases). The CDR3 runs 15 residues. Germline loops: CDR1 SNHLY, CDR2 FYNNEI. Complete variable domain (other parts from reference TRBV2 and TRBJ2-6): EPEVTQTPSHQVTQMGQEVILRCVPISNHLYFYWYRQILGQKVEFLVSFYNNEISEKSEIFDDQFSVERPDGSNFTLKIRSTKLEDSAMYFCASSEAGSGANVQTFGAGSRLTVL.

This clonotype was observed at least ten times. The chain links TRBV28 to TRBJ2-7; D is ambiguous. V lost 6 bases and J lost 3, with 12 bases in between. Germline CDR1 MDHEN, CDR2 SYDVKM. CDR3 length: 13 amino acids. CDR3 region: CASSFSRFYEQYF. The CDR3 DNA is TGTGCCAGCAGCTTCTCTCGGTTCTACGAGCAGTACTTC.

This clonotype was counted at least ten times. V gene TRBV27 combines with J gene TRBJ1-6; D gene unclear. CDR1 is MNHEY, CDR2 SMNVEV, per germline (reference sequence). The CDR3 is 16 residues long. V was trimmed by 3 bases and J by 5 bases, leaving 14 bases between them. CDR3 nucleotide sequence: TGTGCCAGCAGTTTTCGTGTGGGCCTGGATAATTCACCCCTCCACTTT. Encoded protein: CASSFRVGLDNSPLHF.

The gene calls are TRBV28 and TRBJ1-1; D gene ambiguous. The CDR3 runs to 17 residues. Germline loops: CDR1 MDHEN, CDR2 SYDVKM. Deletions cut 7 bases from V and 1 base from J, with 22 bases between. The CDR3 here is CASIPLRFTVRNTEAFF. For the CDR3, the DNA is TGTGCCAGCATTCCCCTTCGCTTCACAGTCAGGAACACTGAAGCTTTCTTT.

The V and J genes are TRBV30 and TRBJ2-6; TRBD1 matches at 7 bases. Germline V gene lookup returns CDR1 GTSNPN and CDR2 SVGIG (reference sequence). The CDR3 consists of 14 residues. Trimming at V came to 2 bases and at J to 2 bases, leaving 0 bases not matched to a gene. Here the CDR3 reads CAWSTGAGANVLTF. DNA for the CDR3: TGTGCCTGGAGTACAGGGGCTGGGGCCAACGTCCTGACTTTC.